A selection of T cell receptor beta chains follows, all from one sample in a study of T-cell memory formation after mild COVID-19. Using its own MiXCR run on the 5' RACE reads, TCRdb lists one record per CDR3 protein. The data contain over 150,000 distinct CDR3 sequences, around 13% of them seen just once; the ten biggest clones take up 3% to 4%. Sequenced: PBMCs or a T cell subset sorted from them (not recorded which). These receptors all stem from a man aged 18 to 35 who had mild COVID-19 (a few samples of this study predate the infection). Cell type and time point are not known. CDR3s include the opening cysteine and the closing phenylalanine or tryptophan. Fields, in order: V gene, J gene, D gene, clone size, CDR3 protein, CDR3 DNA. A D gene is named only where the DNA matches it firmly. Clone size is given for some rows only: seen once, a few or many times, or a class if the clone is expanded.

V gene: TRBV30; J gene: TRBJ2-7; D gene: -; clone size: -; CDR3 protein: CAWTRHGAYEQYF; CDR3 DNA: TGTGCCTGGACCCGACACGGGGCCTACGAGCAGTACTTC
V gene: TRBV5-1; J gene: TRBJ2-2; D gene: -; clone size: few; CDR3 protein: CASSLAGLFTGELFF; CDR3 DNA: TGCGCCAGCAGCTTGGCCGGCCTATTCACCGGGGAGCTGTTTTTT
V gene: TRBV5-1; J gene: TRBJ1-3; D gene: -; clone size: -; CDR3 protein: CASSLKFQGYGNTIYF; CDR3 DNA: TGCGCCAGCAGCTTGAAATTCCAGGGGTACGGAAACACCATATATTTT
V gene: TRBV5-1; J gene: TRBJ1-1; D gene: -; clone size: -; CDR3 protein: CASSLQTEAEAFF; CDR3 DNA: TGCGCCAGCAGCTTGCAGACTGAGGCCGAAGCTTTCTTT
V gene: TRBV7-2; J gene: TRBJ1-1; D gene: -; clone size: -; CDR3 protein: CASSFPGVYEAFF; CDR3 DNA: TGTGCCAGCAGCTTTCCTGGGGTGTATGAAGCTTTCTTT
V gene: TRBV18; J gene: TRBJ2-2; D gene: -; clone size: -; CDR3 protein: CASSPLFRRGGELFF; CDR3 DNA: TGTGCCAGCTCACCTCTCTTTCGCCGCGGCGGGGAGCTGTTTTTT
V gene: TRBV5-1; J gene: TRBJ2-7; D gene: -; clone size: few; CDR3 protein: CASSFDGPGEQYF; CDR3 DNA: TGCGCCAGCAGCTTCGACGGACCCGGCGAGCAGTACTTC
V gene: TRBV20-1; J gene: TRBJ1-5; D gene: TRBD1; clone size: few; CDR3 protein: CSAGQANQPQHF; CDR3 DNA: TGCAGTGCCGGACAGGCCAATCAGCCCCAGCATTTT
V gene: TRBV5-1; J gene: TRBJ2-7; D gene: -; clone size: -; CDR3 protein: CASSLEIGKVEQYF; CDR3 DNA: TGCGCCAGCAGCTTGGAGATTGGGAAGGTCGAGCAGTACTTC
V gene: TRBV12-3/TRBV12-4; J gene: TRBJ1-5; D gene: -; clone size: few; CDR3 protein: CASPQLQPQHF; CDR3 DNA: TGTGCCAGCCCACAGTTGCAGCCCCAGCATTTT
V gene: TRBV24-1; J gene: TRBJ2-3; D gene: -; clone size: -; CDR3 protein: CATSDPPTDTQYF; CDR3 DNA: TGTGCCACCAGTGATCCGCCCACAGATACGCAGTATTTT
V gene: TRBV2; J gene: TRBJ1-1; D gene: -; clone size: few; CDR3 protein: CANVRAYGQAFF; CDR3 DNA: TGTGCCAACGTCCGGGCATACGGACAAGCTTTCTTT
V gene: TRBV30; J gene: TRBJ1-4; D gene: -; clone size: -; CDR3 protein: CAWSSAQVDEKLFF; CDR3 DNA: TGTGCCTGGAGTTCGGCGCAGGTGGACGAAAAACTGTTTTTT
V gene: TRBV18; J gene: TRBJ1-2; D gene: -; clone size: few; CDR3 protein: CASSPPDRSYGYTF; CDR3 DNA: TGTGCCAGCTCACCACCAGACAGGAGCTATGGCTACACCTTC
V gene: TRBV12-3/TRBV12-4; J gene: TRBJ2-2; D gene: -; clone size: many; CDR3 protein: CASSLGQGRIGELFF; CDR3 DNA: TGTGCCAGCAGTTTGGGGCAGGGGCGGATCGGGGAGCTGTTTTTT
V gene: TRBV19; J gene: TRBJ2-1; D gene: -; clone size: -; CDR3 protein: CATQRGRDPYNEQFF; CDR3 DNA: TGTGCCACCCAGAGGGGGAGGGACCCCTACAATGAGCAGTTCTTC
V gene: TRBV20-1; J gene: TRBJ1-1; D gene: -; clone size: few; CDR3 protein: CSLDKPPVAFF; CDR3 DNA: TGCAGTCTTGACAAGCCGCCCGTAGCTTTCTTT
V gene: TRBV7-2; J gene: TRBJ2-3; D gene: TRBD2; clone size: -; CDR3 protein: CASSPRGGGPRAQYF; CDR3 DNA: TGTGCCAGCAGCCCCCGGGGGGGAGGCCCACGGGCGCAGTATTTT
V gene: TRBV5-1; J gene: TRBJ2-3; D gene: TRBD1; clone size: few; CDR3 protein: CASRQGDRTDTQYF; CDR3 DNA: TGCGCCAGCCGACAGGGGGACCGCACAGATACGCAGTATTTT
V gene: TRBV3-1; J gene: TRBJ1-6; D gene: TRBD1; clone size: -; CDR3 protein: CASSGGGQGHWVGSPLHF; CDR3 DNA: TGTGCCTCCAGCGGTGGGGGACAGGGTCATTGGGTTGGTTCACCCCTCCACTTT
V gene: TRBV20-1; J gene: TRBJ1-6; D gene: -; clone size: -; CDR3 protein: CSARGPPLHF; CDR3 DNA: TGCAGTGCTAGAGGACCACCCCTCCACTTT
V gene: TRBV10-3; J gene: TRBJ2-2; D gene: TRBD2; clone size: once; CDR3 protein: CAISEGAGRSTGELFF; CDR3 DNA: TGTGCCATCAGTGAGGGAGCGGGGAGAAGTACCGGGGAGCTGTTTTTT
V gene: TRBV30; J gene: TRBJ2-1; D gene: -; clone size: few; CDR3 protein: CAWSVDSTVDNEQFF; CDR3 DNA: TGTGCCTGGAGTGTAGACAGTACGGTCGACAATGAGCAGTTCTTC
V gene: TRBV4-3; J gene: TRBJ1-2; D gene: TRBD1; clone size: -; CDR3 protein: CASSRLQGPGYGYTF; CDR3 DNA: TGCGCCAGCAGCCGTCTACAGGGGCCGGGTTATGGCTACACCTTC
V gene: TRBV9; J gene: TRBJ2-1; D gene: TRBD2; clone size: -; CDR3 protein: CASSVLAGGHPYSYNEQFF; CDR3 DNA: TGTGCCAGCAGCGTTCTAGCGGGGGGACACCCATACTCCTACAATGAGCAGTTCTTC
V gene: TRBV5-1; J gene: TRBJ1-5; D gene: -; clone size: few; CDR3 protein: CASSLGDLDQPQHF; CDR3 DNA: TGCGCCAGCAGCTTGGGGGACTTAGATCAGCCCCAGCATTTT
V gene: TRBV2; J gene: TRBJ1-1; D gene: -; clone size: many; CDR3 protein: CASRENTEAFF; CDR3 DNA: TGTGCCAGCAGGGAGAACACTGAAGCTTTCTTT
V gene: TRBV12-3/TRBV12-4; J gene: TRBJ1-5; D gene: -; clone size: few; CDR3 protein: CASSLGSLAQHF; CDR3 DNA: TGTGCCAGCAGTTTGGGTTCCTTGGCCCAGCATTTT
V gene: TRBV10-3; J gene: TRBJ1-2; D gene: TRBD1; clone size: -; CDR3 protein: CAISDPGTGIFYGYTF; CDR3 DNA: TGTGCCATCAGTGATCCCGGGACAGGGATATTCTATGGCTACACCTTC
V gene: TRBV20-1; J gene: TRBJ2-1; D gene: TRBD1; clone size: -; CDR3 protein: CSAGKTGTGTLGEQFF; CDR3 DNA: TGCAGTGCCGGGAAGACCGGGACAGGTACCCTGGGTGAGCAGTTCTTC
V gene: TRBV2; J gene: TRBJ2-3; D gene: TRBD2; clone size: -; CDR3 protein: CASMTSGVDTQYF; CDR3 DNA: TGTGCCAGCATGACTAGCGGGGTTGATACGCAGTATTTT
V gene: TRBV6-1; J gene: TRBJ1-1; D gene: -; clone size: few; CDR3 protein: CASSDYDLAFF; CDR3 DNA: TGTGCCAGCAGTGACTACGACTTAGCTTTCTTT
V gene: TRBV6-5; J gene: TRBJ1-1; D gene: -; clone size: few; CDR3 protein: CASRRAGRTEAFF; CDR3 DNA: TGTGCCAGCAGACGGGCCGGCAGGACTGAAGCTTTCTTT
V gene: TRBV7-3; J gene: TRBJ1-2; D gene: -; clone size: many; CDR3 protein: CASSLTGGDYGYTF; CDR3 DNA: TGTGCCAGCAGCTTAACGGGGGGTGACTATGGCTACACCTTC
V gene: TRBV7-2; J gene: TRBJ1-1; D gene: -; clone size: few; CDR3 protein: CALGQEAFF; CDR3 DNA: TGTGCCCTCGGGCAAGAAGCTTTCTTT